The subject of this entry is one T cell receptor (beta chain). This entry belongs to a study of blood T cell repertoires in COVID-19. Study as a whole: The origin of the acute and convalescent COVID-19 samples was the United States, Italy and Spain.

With 8 bases removed from V and 7 bases from J, the gap between germline ends came to 23 bases. The germline V gene has CDR1 LNHDA and CDR2 SQIVND (reference sequence). The CDR3 consists of 15 residues. Authors' analysis steps: Using reference gene primer amplification, nucleated cell counts were estimated. The protocol was immunoSEQ multiplex PCR, while the TCRdb copy is restricted to in-frame clones and leaves out a portion. V and J calls and clone size are those listed in that table; D and trimming were worked out from the DNA. The sample records about 240,000 clones, 80% to 90% being singletons. The clonotype comes from a man between 45 and 60 years old with acute or convalescent COVID-19. The chain links TRBV19 to TRBJ1-2; the D gene is possibly TRBD1 (5 bases). The sample comprised peripheral blood. In nucleotides, the CDR3 is TGTGCCAGTCTAGTATGGGGGGACGATCCTAGTGGCTACACCTTC. Translation gives CASLVWGDDPSGYTF.